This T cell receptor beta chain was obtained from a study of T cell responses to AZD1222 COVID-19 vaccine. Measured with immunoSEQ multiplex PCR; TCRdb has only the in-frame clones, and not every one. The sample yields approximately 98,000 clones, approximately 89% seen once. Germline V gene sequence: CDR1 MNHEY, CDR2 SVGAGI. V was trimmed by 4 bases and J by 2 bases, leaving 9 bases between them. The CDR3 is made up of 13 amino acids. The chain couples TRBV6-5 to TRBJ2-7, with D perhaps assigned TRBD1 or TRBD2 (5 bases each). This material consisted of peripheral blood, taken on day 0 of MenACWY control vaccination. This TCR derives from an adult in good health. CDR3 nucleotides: TGTGCCAGCAGTTGGGACGGCACCTACGAGCAGTACTTC. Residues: CASSWDGTYEQYF.